The clone carrying this T cell receptor (beta chain) has a handful of counts. Its antigen is not identified. This sample stems from a study of identical twins. General study findings and limits: Cross-sectional statistics, not tracking of the same donors, supported the conclusions. Twin sharing of out-of-frame TCR alpha was underestimated by models in monozygotic pairs. The more abundant beta clonotypes in cord blood had fewer insertions, and memory repertoires did not show this.

One entry per CDR3 protein, called by TCRdb with MiXCR from the 5' RACE reads. The sample consists of about 470,000 distinct CDR3 sequences, roughly a quarter of them appearing once. Another study also made use of these data, one on T cells expressing NK-cell markers. That study adds: There were seven HCMV-seropositive donors and one seronegative donor among the eight sequenced.

This receptor was obtained from a woman aged 18-35 years in good health. Specimen: CD4+ T cells sorted from blood.

The CDR3 region has the DNA TGCAGTGCTAACCTCCGGGTCTTAAATGAAAAACTGTTTTTT. It encodes CSANLRVLNEKLFF. The gene calls are TRBV20-1 and TRBJ1-4; D is unclear. The CDR3 runs 14 residues. Germline CDR1 DFQATT, CDR2 SNEGSKA (reference sequence). Trimming removed 4 bases from V and 5 bases from J, with 14 bases in between.